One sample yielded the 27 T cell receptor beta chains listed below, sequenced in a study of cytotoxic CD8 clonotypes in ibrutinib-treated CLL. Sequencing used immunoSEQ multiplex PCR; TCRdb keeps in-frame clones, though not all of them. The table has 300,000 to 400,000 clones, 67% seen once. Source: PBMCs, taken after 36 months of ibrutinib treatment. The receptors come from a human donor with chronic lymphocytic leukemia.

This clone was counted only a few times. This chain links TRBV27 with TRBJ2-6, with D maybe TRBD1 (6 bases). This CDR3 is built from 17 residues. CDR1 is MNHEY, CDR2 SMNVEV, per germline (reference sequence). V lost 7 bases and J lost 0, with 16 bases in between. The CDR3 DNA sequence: TGTGCCAGCATGTTTTATGGGGGCATCTCTGGGGCCAACGTCCTGACTTTC. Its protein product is CASMFYGGISGANVLTF. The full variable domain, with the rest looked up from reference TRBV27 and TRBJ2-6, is EAQVTQNPRYLITVTGKKLTVTCSQNMNHEYMSWYRQDPGLGLRQIYYSMNVEVTDKGDVPEGYKVSRKEKRNFPLILESPSPNQTSLYFCASMFYGGISGANVLTFGAGSRLTVL.

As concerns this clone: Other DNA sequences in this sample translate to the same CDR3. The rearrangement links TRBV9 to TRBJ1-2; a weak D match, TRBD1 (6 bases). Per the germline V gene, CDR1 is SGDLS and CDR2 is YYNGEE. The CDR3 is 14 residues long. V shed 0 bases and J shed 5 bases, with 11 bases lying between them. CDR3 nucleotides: TGTGCCAGCAGCGTAGTTGGGGGGGCGTATGGCTACACCTTC. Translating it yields CASSVVGGAYGYTF.

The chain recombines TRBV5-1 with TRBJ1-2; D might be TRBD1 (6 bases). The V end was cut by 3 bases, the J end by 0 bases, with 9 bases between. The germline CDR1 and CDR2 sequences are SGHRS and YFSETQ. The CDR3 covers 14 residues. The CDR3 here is CASSSTGANYGYTF. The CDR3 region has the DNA TGCGCCAGCAGCTCGACAGGTGCTAACTATGGCTACACCTTC.

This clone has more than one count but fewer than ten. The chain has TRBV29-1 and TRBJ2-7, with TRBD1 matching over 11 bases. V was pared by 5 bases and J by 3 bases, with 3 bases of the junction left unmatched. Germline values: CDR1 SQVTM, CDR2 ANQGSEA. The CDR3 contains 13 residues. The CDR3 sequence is CSVRGTGGYEQYF. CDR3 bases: TGCAGCGTTCGCGGGACAGGGGGCTACGAGCAGTACTTC.

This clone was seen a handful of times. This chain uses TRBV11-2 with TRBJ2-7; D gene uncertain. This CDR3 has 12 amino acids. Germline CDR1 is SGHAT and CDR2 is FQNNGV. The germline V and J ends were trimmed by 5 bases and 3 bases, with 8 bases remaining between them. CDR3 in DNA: TGTGCCAGCAGCCTCAATCACTACGAGCAGTACTTC. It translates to CASSLNHYEQYF.

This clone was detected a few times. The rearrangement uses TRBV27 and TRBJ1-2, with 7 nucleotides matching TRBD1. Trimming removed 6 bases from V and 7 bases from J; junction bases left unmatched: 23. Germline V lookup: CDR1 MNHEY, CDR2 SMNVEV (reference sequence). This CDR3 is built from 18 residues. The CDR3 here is CASSTYQSRTGLRGGYTF. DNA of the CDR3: TGTGCCAGCAGCACGTACCAGTCGCGGACAGGCCTCCGGGGTGGCTACACCTTC.

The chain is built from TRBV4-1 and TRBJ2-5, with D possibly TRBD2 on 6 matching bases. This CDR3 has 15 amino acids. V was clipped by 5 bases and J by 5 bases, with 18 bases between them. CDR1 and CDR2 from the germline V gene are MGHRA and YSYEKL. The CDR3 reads CASSWLATGEETQYF. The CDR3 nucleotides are TGCGCCAGCAGCTGGCTAGCGACCGGGGAGGAGACCCAGTACTTC.

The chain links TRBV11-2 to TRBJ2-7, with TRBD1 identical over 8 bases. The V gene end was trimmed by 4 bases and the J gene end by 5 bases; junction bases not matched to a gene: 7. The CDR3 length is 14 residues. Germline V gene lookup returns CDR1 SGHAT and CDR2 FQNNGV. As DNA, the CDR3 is TGTGCCAGCAGCTCTCCGGACAGGGTCCACGAGCAGTACTTC. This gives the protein CASSSPDRVHEQYF.

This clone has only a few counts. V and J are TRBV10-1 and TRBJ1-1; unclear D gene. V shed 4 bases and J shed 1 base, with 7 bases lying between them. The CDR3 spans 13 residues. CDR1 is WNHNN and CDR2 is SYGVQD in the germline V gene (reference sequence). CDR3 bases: TGCGCCAGCAGTGCCTGGAAGAACACTGAAGCTTTCTTT. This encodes CASSAWKNTEAFF.

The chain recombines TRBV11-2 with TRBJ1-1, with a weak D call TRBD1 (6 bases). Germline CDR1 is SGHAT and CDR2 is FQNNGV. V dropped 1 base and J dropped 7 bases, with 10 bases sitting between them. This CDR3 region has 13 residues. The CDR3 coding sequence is TGTGCCAGCAGCTTAGGAGGGGGTATTGAAGCTTTCTTT. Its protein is CASSLGGGIEAFF.

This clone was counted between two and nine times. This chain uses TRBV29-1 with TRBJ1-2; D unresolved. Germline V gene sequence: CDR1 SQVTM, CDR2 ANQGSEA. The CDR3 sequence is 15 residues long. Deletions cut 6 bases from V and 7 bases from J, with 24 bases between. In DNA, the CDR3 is TGCAGCGTGACCATCTCGAGGTTAGAGGACGGTGGCTACACCTTC. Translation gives CSVTISRLEDGGYTF.

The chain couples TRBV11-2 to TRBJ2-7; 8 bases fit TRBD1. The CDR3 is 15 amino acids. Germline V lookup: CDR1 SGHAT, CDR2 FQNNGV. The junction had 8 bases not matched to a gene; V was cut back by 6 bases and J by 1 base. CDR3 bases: TGTGCCAGCAGGCCACGGAGGACAGGGTCCTACGAGCAGTACTTC. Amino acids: CASRPRRTGSYEQYF.

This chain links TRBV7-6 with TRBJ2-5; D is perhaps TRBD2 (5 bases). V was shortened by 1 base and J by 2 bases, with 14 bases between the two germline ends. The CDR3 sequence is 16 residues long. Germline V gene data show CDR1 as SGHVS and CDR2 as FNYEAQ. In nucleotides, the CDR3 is TGTGCCAGCAGCTTAGATTGGCGGGTCTTGCAAGAGACCCAGTACTTC. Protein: CASSLDWRVLQETQYF.

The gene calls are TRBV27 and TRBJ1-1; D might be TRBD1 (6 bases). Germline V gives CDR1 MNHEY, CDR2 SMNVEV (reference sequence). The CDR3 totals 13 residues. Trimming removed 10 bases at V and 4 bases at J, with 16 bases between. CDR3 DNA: TGTGCCACCTATAAACAGGGTCTCACTGAAGCTTTCTTT. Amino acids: CATYKQGLTEAFF.

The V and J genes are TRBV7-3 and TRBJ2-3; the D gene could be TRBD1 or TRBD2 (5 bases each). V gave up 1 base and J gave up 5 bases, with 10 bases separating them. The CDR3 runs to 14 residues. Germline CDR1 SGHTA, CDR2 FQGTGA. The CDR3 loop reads CASSLNSGGDTQYF. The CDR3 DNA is TGTGCCAGCAGCTTAAACTCTGGGGGAGATACGCAGTATTTT.

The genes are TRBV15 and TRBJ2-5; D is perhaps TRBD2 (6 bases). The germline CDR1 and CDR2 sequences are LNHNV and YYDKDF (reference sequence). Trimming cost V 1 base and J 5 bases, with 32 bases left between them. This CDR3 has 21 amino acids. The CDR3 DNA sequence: TGTGCCACCAGCAGAGGAGCCCGGAAGGTCCTGGGGTCTAGCGAGAGGGAGACCCAGTACTTC. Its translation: CATSRGARKVLGSSERETQYF.

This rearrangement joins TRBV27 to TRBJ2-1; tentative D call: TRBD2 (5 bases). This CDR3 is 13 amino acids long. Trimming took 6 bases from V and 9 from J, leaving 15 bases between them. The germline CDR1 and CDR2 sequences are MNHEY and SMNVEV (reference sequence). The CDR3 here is CASRPYRGLEQFF. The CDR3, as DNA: TGTGCCAGCAGACCCTACCGGGGTCTTGAGCAGTTCTTC.

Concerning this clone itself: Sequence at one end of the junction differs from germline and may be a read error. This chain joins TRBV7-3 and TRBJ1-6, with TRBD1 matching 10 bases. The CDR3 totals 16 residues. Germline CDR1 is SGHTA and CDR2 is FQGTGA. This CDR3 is CASSQRDRGYNSPLHF. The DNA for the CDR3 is TGCGCCAGCAGCCAAAGGGACAGGGGATATAATTCACCCCTCCACTTT.

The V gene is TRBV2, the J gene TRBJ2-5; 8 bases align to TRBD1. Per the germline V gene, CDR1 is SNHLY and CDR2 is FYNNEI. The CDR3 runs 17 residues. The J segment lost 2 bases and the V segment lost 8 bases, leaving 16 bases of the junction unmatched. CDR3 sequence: CASALGGTGLSQETQYF. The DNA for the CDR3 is TGTGCCAGCGCCCTAGGGGGGACAGGACTATCACAAGAGACCCAGTACTTC.

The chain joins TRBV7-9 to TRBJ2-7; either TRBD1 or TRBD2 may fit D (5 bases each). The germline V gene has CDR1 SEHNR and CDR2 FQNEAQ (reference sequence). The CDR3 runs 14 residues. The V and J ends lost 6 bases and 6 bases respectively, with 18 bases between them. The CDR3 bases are TGTGCCAGCAGGCTAGCATGGCCTCAGGGCGAGCAGTACTTC. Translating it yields CASRLAWPQGEQYF.

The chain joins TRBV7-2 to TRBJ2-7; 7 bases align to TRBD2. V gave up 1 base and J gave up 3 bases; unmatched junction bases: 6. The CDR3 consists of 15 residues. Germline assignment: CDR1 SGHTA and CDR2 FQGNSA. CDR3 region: CASSLGPGGNYEQYF. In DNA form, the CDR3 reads TGTGCCAGCAGCTTAGGCCCGGGGGGAAACTACGAGCAGTACTTC.

CDR3 sequence: CASSQDPTDTQYF. The DNA of the CDR3 is TGTGCCAGCAGCCAGGACCCGACAGATACGCAGTATTTT. The rearrangement links TRBV11-3 to TRBJ2-3; D uncertain. V shed 5 bases and J shed 3 bases, with 9 bases lying between them. The CDR3 has 13 residues. Germline V gene sequence: CDR1 SGHNT, CDR2 YENEEA.

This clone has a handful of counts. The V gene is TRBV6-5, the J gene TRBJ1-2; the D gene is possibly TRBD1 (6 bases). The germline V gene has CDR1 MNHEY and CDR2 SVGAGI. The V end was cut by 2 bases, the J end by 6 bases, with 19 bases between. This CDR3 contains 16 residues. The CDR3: CASSYNPAGGADGYTF. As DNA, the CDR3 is TGTGCCAGCAGTTACAACCCCGCGGGGGGCGCGGATGGCTACACCTTC.

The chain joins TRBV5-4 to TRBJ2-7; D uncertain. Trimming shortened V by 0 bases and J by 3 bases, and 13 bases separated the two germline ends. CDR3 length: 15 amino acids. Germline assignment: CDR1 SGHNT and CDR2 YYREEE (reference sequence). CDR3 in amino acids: CASSLDLDPIYEQYF. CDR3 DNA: TGTGCCAGCAGCTTGGATCTGGACCCGATCTACGAGCAGTACTTC. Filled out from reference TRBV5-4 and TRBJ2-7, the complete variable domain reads ETGVTQSPTHLIKTRGQQVTLRCSSQSGHNTVSWYQQALGQGPQFIFQYYREEENGRGNFPPRFSGLQFPNYSSELNVNALELDDSALYLCASSLDLDPIYEQYFGPGTRLTVT.

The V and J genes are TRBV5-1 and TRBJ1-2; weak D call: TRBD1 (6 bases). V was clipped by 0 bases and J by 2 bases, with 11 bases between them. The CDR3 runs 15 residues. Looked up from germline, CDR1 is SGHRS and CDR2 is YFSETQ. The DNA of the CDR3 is TGCGCCAGCAGCTTGGATGGGGGCTGGAACTATGGCTACACCTTC. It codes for CASSLDGGWNYGYTF. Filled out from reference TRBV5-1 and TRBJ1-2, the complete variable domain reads KAGVTQTPRYLIKTRGQQVTLSCSPISGHRSVSWYQQTPGQGLQFLFEYFSETQRNKGNFPGRFSGRQFSNSRSEMNVSTLELGDSALYLCASSLDGGWNYGYTFGSGTRLTVV.

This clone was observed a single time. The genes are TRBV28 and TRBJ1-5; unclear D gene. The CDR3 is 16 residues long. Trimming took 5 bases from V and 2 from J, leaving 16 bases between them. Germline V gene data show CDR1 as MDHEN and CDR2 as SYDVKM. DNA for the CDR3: TGTGCCAGCAGTACCCCTTACACGAGTGGCAATCAGCCCCAGCATTTT. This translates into CASSTPYTSGNQPQHF.

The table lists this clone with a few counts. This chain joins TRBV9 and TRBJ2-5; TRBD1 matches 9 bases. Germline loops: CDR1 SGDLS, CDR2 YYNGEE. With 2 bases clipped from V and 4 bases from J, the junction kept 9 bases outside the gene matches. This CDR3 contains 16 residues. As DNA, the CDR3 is TGTGCCAGCAGCGTCAGCCGGGACAGGGTGATAGAGACCCAGTACTTC. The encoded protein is CASSVSRDRVIETQYF.